The rows below give T cell receptor beta chains drawn from one sample of a study of cytomegalovirus exposure and HLA in healthy donors. Generated by immunoSEQ multiplex PCR, the TCRdb table keeps only in-frame clones and is missing some. The sample records roughly 120,000 clones, 77% being singletons. The specimen sequenced was PBMCs. These TCRs come from a human donor in good health. Each CDR3 is given with its conserved first and last residue. A D gene is named only where the DNA matches it firmly. Size tells how often a clone was seen (once, few, many) or the class of an expanded clone, and some rows leave it out.

TRBJ2-7 . TRBV19 . CASSRQDSSYEQYF TGTGCCAGTAGTCGACAGGACAGCTCCTACGAGCAGTACTTC
TRBJ2-1 many TRBV20-1 . CSASPSNEQFF TGCAGTGCTAGTCCCTCCAATGAGCAGTTCTTC
TRBJ2-1 few TRBV19 TRBD2 CASSNLAGVEQFF TGTGCCAGTAGTAACCTAGCGGGAGTTGAGCAGTTCTTC
TRBJ2-3 . TRBV14 TRBD2 CASSLLAGLTDTQYF TGTGCCAGCAGCTTACTAGCGGGGCTCACAGATACGCAGTATTTT
TRBJ1-5 . TRBV15 . CATSRDRIATANQPQHF TGTGCCACCAGCAGAGATAGAATCGCCACAGCAAATCAGCCCCAGCATTTT
TRBJ1-1 . TRBV10-2 TRBD1 CASSVGQGGRNTEAFF TGCGCCAGCAGTGTGGGCCAGGGGGGCCGGAACACTGAAGCTTTCTTT
TRBJ2-7 . TRBV7-8 TRBD1 CASSPRDRGSYEQYF TGTGCCAGCAGCCCCCGGGACAGGGGCTCCTACGAGCAGTACTTC
TRBJ2-5 . TRBV2 . CASSEVGDTIETQYF TGTGCCAGCAGTGAAGTTGGGGACACGATAGAGACCCAGTACTTC
TRBJ2-1 . TRBV28 . CASSSFNEQFF TGTGCCAGCAGTTCCTTCAATGAGCAGTTCTTC
TRBJ2-2 . TRBV29-1 . CSVDSEGGELFF TGCAGCGTTGATTCCGAGGGCGGGGAGCTGTTTTTT
TRBJ1-2 . TRBV2 . CASSELGNYGYTF TGTGCCAGCAGTGAATTGGGCAACTATGGCTACACCTTC
TRBJ2-1 . TRBV7-7 TRBD2 CASSLGSGRDNEQFF TGTGCCAGCAGCTTAGGCAGCGGGAGAGACAATGAGCAGTTCTTC
TRBJ2-5 . TRBV28 TRBD1 CASRNRGKETQYF TGTGCCAGCAGGAACAGGGGCAAAGAGACCCAGTACTTC
TRBJ2-1 . TRBV5-4 . CASSFFNNEQFF TGTGCCAGCAGCTTCTTTAACAATGAGCAGTTCTTC
TRBJ2-7 . TRBV7-8 . CASSPAGIRLEQYF TGTGCCAGCAGCCCAGCCGGGATCAGGCTCGAGCAGTACTTC
TRBJ2-5 . TRBV9 . CASSGPEPGTQYF TGTGCCAGCAGCGGGCCGGAACCGGGGACCCAGTACTTC
TRBJ1-1 . TRBV6-6 . CASSFADPHPRAFF TGTGCCAGCAGTTTTGCAGACCCTCATCCGAGGGCTTTCTTT
TRBJ1-1 . TRBV29-1 . CSVVKGAGLGGTEAFF TGCAGCGTTGTGAAAGGGGCAGGGTTGGGGGGTACTGAAGCTTTCTTT
TRBJ1-5 . TRBV19 TRBD1 CASSPQQGSANQPQHF TGTGCCAGTAGTCCGCAACAGGGGAGCGCCAATCAGCCCCAGCATTTT
TRBJ2-1 . TRBV5-1 . CASMWTLKGHEQFF TGCGCCAGCATGTGGACTCTCAAAGGCCATGAGCAGTTCTTC
TRBJ2-4 . TRBV11-3 TRBD1 CASSLGQGSSVQYF TGTGCCAGCAGCTTGGGACAGGGTTCTTCGGTTCAGTACTTC
TRBJ1-1 . TRBV19 . CASSIRWSGDTEAFF TGTGCCAGTAGTATAAGATGGTCAGGGGACACTGAAGCTTTCTTT
TRBJ2-7 . TRBV28 TRBD1 CASSPDRAYEQYF TGTGCCAGCAGCCCTGACAGGGCCTACGAGCAGTACTTC
TRBJ2-1 few TRBV28 TRBD2 CASRQEGSGDSYNEQFF TGTGCCAGCAGACAAGAGGGCAGCGGGGACTCCTACAATGAGCAGTTCTTC
TRBJ2-3 . TRBV29-1 TRBD2 CSVCLAEFFGDTQYF TGCAGCGTTTGCCTAGCGGAGTTCTTTGGAGATACGCAGTATTTT
TRBJ1-6 . TRBV6-6 TRBD1 CASTPLGTEYNSPLHF TGTGCCAGCACCCCCCTAGGGACAGAATATAATTCACCCCTCCACTTT
TRBJ1-4 . TRBV7-9 TRBD1 CASSLSKGQGVGGLFF TGTGCCAGCAGCCTAAGTAAAGGACAGGGGGTCGGAGGACTGTTTTTT
TRBJ1-1 few TRBV19 TRBD1 CASGGQVGWTEAFF TGTGCCAGTGGGGGACAGGTTGGATGGACTGAAGCTTTCTTT
TRBJ2-3 . TRBV18 TRBD2 CASSPPGLGGTDTQYF TGTGCCAGCTCACCCCCCGGACTAGGGGGCACAGATACGCAGTATTTT
TRBJ1-5 few TRBV12-5 . CASGWEGAGQPQHF TGTGCTAGTGGTTGGGAAGGGGCAGGTCAGCCCCAGCATTTT
TRBJ1-1 . TRBV19 TRBD1 CASSTLTGKDFEAFF TGTGCCAGTAGTACCTTGACAGGGAAAGACTTTGAAGCTTTCTTT
TRBJ2-7 . TRBV6-5 . CASRELYGSSYEQYF TGTGCCAGCAGGGAACTCTACGGGAGCTCCTACGAGCAGTACTTC
TRBJ1-6 . TRBV7-9 TRBD1 CASSPTGDNSPLHF TGTGCCAGCAGCCCGACAGGGGATAATTCACCCCTCCACTTT